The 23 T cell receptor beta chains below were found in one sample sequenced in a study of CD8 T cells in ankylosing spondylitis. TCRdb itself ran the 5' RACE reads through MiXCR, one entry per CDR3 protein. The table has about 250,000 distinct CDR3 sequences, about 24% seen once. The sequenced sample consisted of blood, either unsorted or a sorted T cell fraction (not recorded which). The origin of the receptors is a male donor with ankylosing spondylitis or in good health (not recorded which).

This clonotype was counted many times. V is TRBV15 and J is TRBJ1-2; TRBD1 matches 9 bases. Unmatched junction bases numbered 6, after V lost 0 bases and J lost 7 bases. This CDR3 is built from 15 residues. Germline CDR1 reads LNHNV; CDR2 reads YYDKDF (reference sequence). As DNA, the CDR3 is TGTGCCACCAGCAGAGATAAGGGACAGGGATTTGGCTACACCTTC. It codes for CATSRDKGQGFGYTF.

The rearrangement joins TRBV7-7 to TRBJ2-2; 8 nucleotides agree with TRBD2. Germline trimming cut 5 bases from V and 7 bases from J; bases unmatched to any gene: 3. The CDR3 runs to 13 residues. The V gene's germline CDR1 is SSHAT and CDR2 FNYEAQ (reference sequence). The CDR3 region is CASSPLAGGELFF. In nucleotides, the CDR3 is TGTGCCAGCAGCCCGCTAGCGGGCGGGGAGCTGTTTTTT.

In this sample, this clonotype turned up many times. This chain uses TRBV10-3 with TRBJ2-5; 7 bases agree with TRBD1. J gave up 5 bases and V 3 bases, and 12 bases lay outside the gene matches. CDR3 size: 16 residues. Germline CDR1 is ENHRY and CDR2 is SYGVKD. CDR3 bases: TGTGCCATCAGTGACGGGACAGCCACCTGGGGGGAGACCCAGTACTTC. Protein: CAISDGTATWGETQYF.

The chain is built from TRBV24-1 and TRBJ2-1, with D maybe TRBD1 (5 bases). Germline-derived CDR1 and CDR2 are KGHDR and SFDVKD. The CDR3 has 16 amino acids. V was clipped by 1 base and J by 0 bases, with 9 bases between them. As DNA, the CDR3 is TGTGCCACCAGTGATTTACGGACAACCTCCTACAATGAGCAGTTCTTC. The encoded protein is CATSDLRTTSYNEQFF.

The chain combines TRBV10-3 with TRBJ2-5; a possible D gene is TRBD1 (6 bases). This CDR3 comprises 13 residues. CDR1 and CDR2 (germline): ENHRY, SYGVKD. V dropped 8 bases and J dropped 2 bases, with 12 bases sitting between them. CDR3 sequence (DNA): TGTGCCATCCGGGACATACTACAAGAGACCCAGTACTTC. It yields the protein CAIRDILQETQYF.

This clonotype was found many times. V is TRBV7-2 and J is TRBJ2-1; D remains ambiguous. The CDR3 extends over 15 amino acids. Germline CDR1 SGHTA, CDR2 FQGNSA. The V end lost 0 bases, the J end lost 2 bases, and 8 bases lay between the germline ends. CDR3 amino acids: CASSLAGVPYNEQFF. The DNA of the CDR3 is TGTGCCAGCAGCTTAGCAGGAGTTCCCTACAATGAGCAGTTCTTC. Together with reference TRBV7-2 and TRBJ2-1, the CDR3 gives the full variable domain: GAGVSQSPSNKVTEKGKDVELRCDPISGHTALYWYRQSLGQGLEFLIYFQGNSAPDKSGLPSDRFSAERTGGSVSTLTIQRTQQEDSAVYLCASSLAGVPYNEQFFGPGTRLTVL.

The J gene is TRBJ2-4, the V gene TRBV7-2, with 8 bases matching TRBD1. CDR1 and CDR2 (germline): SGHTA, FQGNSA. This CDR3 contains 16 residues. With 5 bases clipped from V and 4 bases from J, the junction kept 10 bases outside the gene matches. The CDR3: CASSPTPDRAKNIQYF. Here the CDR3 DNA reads TGTGCCAGCAGCCCAACCCCGGACAGGGCTAAAAACATTCAGTACTTC.

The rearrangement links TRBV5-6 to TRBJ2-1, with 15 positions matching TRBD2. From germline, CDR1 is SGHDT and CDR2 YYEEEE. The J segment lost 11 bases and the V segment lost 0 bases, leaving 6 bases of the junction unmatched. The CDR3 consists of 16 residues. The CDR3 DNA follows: TGTGCCAGCAGCTTGGGTGTTGGGACTAGCGGGGGGCAGCAGTTCTTC. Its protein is CASSLGVGTSGGQQFF.

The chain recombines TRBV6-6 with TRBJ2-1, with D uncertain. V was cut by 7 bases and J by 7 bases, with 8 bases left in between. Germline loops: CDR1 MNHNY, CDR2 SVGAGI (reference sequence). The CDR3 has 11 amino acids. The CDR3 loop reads CASMIGNEQFF. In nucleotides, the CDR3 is TGTGCCAGCATGATAGGAAATGAGCAGTTCTTC.

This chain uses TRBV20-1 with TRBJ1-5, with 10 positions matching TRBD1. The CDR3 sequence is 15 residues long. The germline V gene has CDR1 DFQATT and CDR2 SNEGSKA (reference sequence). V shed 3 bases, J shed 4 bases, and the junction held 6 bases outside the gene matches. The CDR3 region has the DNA TGCAGTGCTAGGGAGGGGACAGGGGTGAATCAGCCCCAGCATTTT. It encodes CSAREGTGVNQPQHF.

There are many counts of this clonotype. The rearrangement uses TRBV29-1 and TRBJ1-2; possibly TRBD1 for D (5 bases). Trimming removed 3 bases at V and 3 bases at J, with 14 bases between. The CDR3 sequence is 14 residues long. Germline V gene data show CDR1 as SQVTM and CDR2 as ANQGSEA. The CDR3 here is CSVELAGKDYGYTF. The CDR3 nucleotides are TGCAGCGTTGAGTTGGCAGGGAAGGACTATGGCTACACCTTC.

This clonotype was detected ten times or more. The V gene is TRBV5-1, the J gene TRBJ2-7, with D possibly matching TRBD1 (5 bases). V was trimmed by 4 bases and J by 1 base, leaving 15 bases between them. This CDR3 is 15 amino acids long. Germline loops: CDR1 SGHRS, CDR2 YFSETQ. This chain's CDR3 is CASSITGPPSYEQYF. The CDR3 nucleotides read TGCGCCAGCAGCATAACAGGACCCCCATCCTACGAGCAGTACTTC.

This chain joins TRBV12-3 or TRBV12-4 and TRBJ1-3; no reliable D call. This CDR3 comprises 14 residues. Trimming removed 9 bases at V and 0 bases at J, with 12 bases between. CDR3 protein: CASQPGNSGNTIYF. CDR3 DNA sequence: TGTGCCAGTCAGCCGGGGAACTCTGGAAACACCATATATTTT.

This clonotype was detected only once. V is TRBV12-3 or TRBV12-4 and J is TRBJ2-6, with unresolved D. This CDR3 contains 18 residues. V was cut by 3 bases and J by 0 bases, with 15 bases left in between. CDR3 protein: CASSFGTLFSSGANVLTF. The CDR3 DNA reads TGTGCCAGCAGTTTCGGCACCCTTTTCAGCTCTGGGGCCAACGTCCTGACTTTC.

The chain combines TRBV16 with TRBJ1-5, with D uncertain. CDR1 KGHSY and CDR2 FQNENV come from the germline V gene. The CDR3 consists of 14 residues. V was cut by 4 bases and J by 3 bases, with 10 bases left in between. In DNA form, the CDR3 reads TGTGCCAGCAGCCCGACACCTTACAATCAGCCCCAGCATTTT. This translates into CASSPTPYNQPQHF. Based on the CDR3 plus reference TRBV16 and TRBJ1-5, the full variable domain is GEEVAQTPKHLVRGEGQKAKLYCAPIKGHSYVFWYQQVLKNEFKFLISFQNENVFDETGMPKERFSAKCLPNSPCSLEIQATKLEDSAVYFCASSPTPYNQPQHFGDGTRLSIL.

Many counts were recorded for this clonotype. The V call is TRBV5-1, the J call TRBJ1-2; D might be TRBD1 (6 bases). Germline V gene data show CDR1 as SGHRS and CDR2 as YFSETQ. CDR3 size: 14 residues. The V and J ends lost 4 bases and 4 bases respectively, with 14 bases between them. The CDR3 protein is CASSQQGLFYGYTF. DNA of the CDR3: TGCGCCAGCAGCCAACAGGGACTGTTCTATGGCTACACCTTC.

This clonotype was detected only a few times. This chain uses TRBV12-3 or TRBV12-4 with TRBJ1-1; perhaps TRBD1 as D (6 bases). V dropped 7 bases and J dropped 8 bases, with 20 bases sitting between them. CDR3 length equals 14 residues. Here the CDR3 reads CASMRLRDTSEAFF. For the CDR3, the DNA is TGTGCCAGCATGAGACTTCGGGACACATCCGAAGCTTTCTTT.

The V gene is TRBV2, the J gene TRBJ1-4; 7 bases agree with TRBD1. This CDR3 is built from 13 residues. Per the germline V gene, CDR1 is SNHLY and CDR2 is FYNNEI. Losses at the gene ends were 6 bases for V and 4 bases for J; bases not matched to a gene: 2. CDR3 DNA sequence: TGTGCCAGCAGGGGACAGAATAATGAAAAACTGTTTTTT. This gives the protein CASRGQNNEKLFF.

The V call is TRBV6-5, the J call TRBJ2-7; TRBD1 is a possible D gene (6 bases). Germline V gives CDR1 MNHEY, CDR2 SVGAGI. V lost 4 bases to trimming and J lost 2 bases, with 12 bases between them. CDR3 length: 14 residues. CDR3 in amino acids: CASSWTESPYEQYF. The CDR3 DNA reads TGTGCCAGCAGTTGGACAGAGAGCCCCTACGAGCAGTACTTC.

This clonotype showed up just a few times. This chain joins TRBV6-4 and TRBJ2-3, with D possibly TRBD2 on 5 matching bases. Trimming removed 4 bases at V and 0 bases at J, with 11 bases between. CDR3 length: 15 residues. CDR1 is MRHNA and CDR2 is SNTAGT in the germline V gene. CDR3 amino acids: CASSGDYTSTDTQYF. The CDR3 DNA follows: TGTGCCAGCAGTGGAGACTACACCAGCACAGATACGCAGTATTTT.

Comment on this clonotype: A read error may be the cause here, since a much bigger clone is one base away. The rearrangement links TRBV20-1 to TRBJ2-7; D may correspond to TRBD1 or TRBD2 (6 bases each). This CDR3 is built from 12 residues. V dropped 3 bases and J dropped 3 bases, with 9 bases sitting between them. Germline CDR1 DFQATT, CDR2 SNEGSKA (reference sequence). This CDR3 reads CSASKGGYEQYF. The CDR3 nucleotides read TGCAGTGCTAGCAAGGGGGGCTACGAGCAGTACTTC.

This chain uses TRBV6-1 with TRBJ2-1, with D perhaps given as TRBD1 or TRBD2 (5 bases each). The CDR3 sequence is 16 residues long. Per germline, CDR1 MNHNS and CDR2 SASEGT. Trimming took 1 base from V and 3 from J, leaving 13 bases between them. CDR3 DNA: TGTGCCAGCAGTGAAGTCTTAGGGACCCTCTACAATGAGCAGTTCTTC. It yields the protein CASSEVLGTLYNEQFF.

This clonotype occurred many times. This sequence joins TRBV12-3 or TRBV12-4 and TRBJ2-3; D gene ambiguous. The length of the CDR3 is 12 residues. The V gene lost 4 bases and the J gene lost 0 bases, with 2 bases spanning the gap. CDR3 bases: TGTGCCAGCAGTTATAGCACAGATACGCAGTATTTT. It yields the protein CASSYSTDTQYF.